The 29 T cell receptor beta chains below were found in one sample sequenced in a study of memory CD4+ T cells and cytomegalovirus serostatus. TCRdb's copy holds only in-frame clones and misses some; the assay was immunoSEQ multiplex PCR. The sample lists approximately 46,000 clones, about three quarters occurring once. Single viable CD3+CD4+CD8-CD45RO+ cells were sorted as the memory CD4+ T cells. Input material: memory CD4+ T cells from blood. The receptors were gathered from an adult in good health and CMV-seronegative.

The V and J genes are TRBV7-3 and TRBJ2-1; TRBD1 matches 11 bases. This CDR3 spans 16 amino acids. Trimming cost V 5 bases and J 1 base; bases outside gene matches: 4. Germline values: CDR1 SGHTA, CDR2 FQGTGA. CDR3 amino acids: CASSPGQGASYNEQFF. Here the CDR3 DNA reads TGTGCCAGCAGCCCCGGACAGGGGGCATCCTACAATGAGCAGTTCTTC. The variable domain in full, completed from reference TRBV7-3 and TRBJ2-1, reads GAGVSQTPSNKVTEKGKYVELRCDPISGHTALYWYRQSLGQGPEFLIYFQGTGAADDSGLPNDRFFAVRPEGSVSTLKIQRTERGDSAVYLCASSPGQGASYNEQFFGPGTRLTVL.

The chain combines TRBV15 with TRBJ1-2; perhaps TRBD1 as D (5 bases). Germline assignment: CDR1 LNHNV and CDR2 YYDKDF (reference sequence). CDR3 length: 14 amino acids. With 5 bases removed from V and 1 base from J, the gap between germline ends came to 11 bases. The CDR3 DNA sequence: TGTGCCACCAGCCCCTCCCAGGGTAACTATGGCTACACCTTC. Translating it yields CATSPSQGNYGYTF.

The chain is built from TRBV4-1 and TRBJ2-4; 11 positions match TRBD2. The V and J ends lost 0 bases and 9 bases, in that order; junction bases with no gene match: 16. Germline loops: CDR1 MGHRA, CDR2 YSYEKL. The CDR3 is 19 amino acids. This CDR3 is CASSQDNKGLADRDIIQYF. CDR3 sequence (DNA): TGCGCCAGCAGCCAAGATAACAAGGGACTAGCGGACCGGGATATCATTCAGTACTTC.

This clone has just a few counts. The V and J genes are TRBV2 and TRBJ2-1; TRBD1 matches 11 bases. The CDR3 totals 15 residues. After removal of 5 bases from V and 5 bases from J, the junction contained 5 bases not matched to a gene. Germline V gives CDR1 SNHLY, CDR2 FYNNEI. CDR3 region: CASSQDRGQDNEQFF. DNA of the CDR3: TGTGCCAGCAGTCAGGACAGGGGGCAGGACAATGAGCAGTTCTTC. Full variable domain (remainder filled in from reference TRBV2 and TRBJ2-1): EPEVTQTPSHQVTQMGQEVILRCVPISNHLYFYWYRQILGQKVEFLVSFYNNEISEKSEIFDDQFSVERPDGSNFTLKIRSTKLEDSAMYFCASSQDRGQDNEQFFGPGTRLTVL.

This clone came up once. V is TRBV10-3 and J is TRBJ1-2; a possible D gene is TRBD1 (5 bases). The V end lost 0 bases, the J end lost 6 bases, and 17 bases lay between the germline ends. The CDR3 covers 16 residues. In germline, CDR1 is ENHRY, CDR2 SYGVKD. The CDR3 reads CAISESSGGRDDGYTF. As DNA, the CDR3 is TGTGCCATCAGTGAGTCGAGTGGGGGTAGAGACGATGGCTACACCTTC.

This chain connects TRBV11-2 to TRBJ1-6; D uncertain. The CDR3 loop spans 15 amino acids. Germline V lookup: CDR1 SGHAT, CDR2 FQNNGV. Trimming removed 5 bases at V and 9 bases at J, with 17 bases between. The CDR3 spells CASSQKDRRVSPLHF. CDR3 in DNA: TGTGCCAGCAGCCAAAAGGACCGGCGAGTTTCACCCCTCCACTTT.

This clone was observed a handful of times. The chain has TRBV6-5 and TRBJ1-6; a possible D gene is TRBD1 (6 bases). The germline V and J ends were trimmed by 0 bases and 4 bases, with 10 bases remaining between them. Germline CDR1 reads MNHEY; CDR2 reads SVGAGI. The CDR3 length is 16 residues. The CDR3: CASSYSTDSYNSPLHF. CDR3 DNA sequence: TGTGCCAGCAGTTACTCGACGGACAGTTATAATTCACCCCTCCACTTT.

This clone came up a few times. The DNA of the CDR3 is TGCGCCAGCAGCCAAGAGATCGTAGGACAGGGGGTTCTGTTCTTC. Translation gives CASSQEIVGQGVLFF. The rearrangement joins TRBV4-1 to TRBJ2-1; TRBD1 matches 10 bases. The CDR3 runs to 15 residues. Trimming took 0 bases from V and 15 from J; bases not matched to a gene: 11. CDR1 is MGHRA and CDR2 is YSYEKL in the germline V gene.

The chain's CDR3 is CASSTQAGTGDYEQYF. The DNA for the CDR3 is TGTGCCAGCAGCACCCAAGCCGGGACAGGGGACTACGAGCAGTACTTC. The gene calls are TRBV27 and TRBJ2-7; 10 bases agree with TRBD1. V shed 6 bases, J shed 3 bases, and the junction held 11 bases outside the gene matches. From germline, CDR1 is MNHEY and CDR2 SMNVEV (reference sequence). The CDR3 length is 16 residues.

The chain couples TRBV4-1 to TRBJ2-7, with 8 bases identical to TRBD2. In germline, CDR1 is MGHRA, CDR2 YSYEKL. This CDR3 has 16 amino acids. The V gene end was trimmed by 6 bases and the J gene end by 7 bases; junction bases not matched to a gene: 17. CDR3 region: CASRPLLAGGQGEQYF. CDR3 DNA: TGCGCCAGCAGACCCTTGCTGGCGGGGGGCCAGGGGGAGCAGTACTTC.

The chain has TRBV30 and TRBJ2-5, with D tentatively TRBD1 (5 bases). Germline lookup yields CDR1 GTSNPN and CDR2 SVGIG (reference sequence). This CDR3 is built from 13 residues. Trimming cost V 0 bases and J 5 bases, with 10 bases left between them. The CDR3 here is CAWSVRGRETQYF. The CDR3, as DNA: TGTGCCTGGAGTGTTAGGGGCCGGGAGACCCAGTACTTC.

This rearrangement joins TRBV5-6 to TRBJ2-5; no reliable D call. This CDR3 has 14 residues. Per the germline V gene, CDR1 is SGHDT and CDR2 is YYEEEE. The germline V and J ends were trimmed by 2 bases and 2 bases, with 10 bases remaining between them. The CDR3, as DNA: TGTGCCAGCAGCTTCAGGTCACAGCAAGAGACCCAGTACTTC. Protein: CASSFRSQQETQYF.

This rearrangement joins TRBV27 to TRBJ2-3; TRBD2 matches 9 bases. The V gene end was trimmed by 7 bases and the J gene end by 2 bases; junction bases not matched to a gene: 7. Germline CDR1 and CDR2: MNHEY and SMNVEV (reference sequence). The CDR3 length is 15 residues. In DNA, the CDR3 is TGTGCCAGCAAAGGGCGGGGGGGCCCCACAGATACGCAGTATTTT. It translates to CASKGRGGPTDTQYF.

CDR3 coding DNA: TGTGCCAGCAGTGGAGTATCCATTAACTATGGCTACACCTTC. Translating it yields CASSGVSINYGYTF. This chain links TRBV2 with TRBJ1-2; D remains ambiguous. The CDR3 sequence is 14 residues long. V lost 4 bases and J lost 1, with 10 bases in between. Germline V lookup: CDR1 SNHLY, CDR2 FYNNEI.

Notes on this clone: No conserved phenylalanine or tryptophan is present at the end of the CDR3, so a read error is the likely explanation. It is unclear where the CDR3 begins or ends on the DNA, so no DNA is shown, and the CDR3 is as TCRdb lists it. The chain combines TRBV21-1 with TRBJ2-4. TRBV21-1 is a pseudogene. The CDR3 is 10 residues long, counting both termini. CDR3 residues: CARVLIVQDG.

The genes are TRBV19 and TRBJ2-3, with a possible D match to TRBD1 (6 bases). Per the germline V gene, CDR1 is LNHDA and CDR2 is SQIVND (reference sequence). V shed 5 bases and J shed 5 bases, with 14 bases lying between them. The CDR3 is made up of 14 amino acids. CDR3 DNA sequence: TGTGCCAGTAGTCCGGGACATACGATAGATACGCAGTATTTT. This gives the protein CASSPGHTIDTQYF.

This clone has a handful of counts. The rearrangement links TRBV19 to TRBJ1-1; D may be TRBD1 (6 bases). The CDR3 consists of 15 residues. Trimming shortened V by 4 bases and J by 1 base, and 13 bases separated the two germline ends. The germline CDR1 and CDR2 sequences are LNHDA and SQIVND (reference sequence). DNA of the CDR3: TGTGCCAGTAGTAACTACAGGGTCTCGAACACTGAAGCTTTCTTT. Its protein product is CASSNYRVSNTEAFF.

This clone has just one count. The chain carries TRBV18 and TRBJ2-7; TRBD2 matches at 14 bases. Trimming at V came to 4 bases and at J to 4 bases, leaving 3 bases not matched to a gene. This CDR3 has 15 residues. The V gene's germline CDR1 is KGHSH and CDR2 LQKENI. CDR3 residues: CASSLRTSGGYEQYF. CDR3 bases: TGTGCCAGCTCACTCAGGACTAGCGGGGGGTACGAGCAGTACTTC.

The CDR3 is CASSDSGVAGGHEQFF. The CDR3 DNA follows: TGTGCCAGCAGTGACTCAGGGGTAGCGGGGGGCCATGAGCAGTTCTTC. The chain combines TRBV6-4 with TRBJ2-1, with TRBD2 matching 10 bases. V trimming: 0 bases; J trimming: 8 bases; junction bases outside the gene matches: 7. Per the germline V gene, CDR1 is MRHNA and CDR2 is SNTAGT. CDR3 length equals 16 residues.

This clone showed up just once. Here the CDR3 reads CASSIITGGSQPQHF. CDR3 nucleotides: TGTGCCAGTAGTATCATCACAGGGGGCAGTCAGCCCCAGCATTTT. The V and J genes are TRBV19 and TRBJ1-5; 9 bases map to TRBD1. Trimming took 3 bases from V and 6 from J; bases not matched to a gene: 6. CDR1 is LNHDA and CDR2 is SQIVND in the germline V gene (reference sequence). The CDR3 covers 15 residues.

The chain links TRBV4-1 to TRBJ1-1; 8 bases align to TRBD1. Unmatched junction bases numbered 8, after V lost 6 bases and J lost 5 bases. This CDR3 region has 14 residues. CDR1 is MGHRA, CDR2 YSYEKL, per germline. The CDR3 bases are TGCGCCAGCAGAACACAGGGGGATGGAACTGAAGCTTTCTTT. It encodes CASRTQGDGTEAFF.

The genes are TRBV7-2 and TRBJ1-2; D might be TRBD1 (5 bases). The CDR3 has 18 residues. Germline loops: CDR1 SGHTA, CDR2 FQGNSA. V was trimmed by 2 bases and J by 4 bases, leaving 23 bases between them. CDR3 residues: CASSLRPLWEPGSYGYTF. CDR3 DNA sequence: TGTGCCAGCAGCTTACGTCCCCTGTGGGAACCAGGGAGCTATGGCTACACCTTC.

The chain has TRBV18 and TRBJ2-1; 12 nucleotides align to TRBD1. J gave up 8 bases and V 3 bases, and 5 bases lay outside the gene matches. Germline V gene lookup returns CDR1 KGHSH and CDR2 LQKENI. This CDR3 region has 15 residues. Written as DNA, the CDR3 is TGTGCCAGCTCACCCGGGACAGGGGGCCGCGATGAGCAGTTCTTC. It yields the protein CASSPGTGGRDEQFF. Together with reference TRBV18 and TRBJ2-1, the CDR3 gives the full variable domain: NAGVMQNPRHLVRRRGQEARLRCSPMKGHSHVYWYRQLPEEGLKFMVYLQKENIIDESGMPKERFSAEFPKEGPSILRIQQVVRGDSAAYFCASSPGTGGRDEQFFGPGTRLTVL.

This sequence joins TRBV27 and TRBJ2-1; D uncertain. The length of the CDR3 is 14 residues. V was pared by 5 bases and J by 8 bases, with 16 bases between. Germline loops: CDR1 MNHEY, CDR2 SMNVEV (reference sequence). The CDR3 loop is CASSELSPRYEQFF. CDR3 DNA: TGTGCCAGCAGTGAACTTTCCCCCCGGTATGAGCAGTTCTTC.

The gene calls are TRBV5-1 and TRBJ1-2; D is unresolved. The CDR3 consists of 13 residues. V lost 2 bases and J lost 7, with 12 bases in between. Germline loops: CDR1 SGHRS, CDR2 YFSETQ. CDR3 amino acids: CASSLQPTGGYTF. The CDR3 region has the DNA TGCGCCAGCAGCTTACAGCCGACGGGTGGCTACACCTTC.

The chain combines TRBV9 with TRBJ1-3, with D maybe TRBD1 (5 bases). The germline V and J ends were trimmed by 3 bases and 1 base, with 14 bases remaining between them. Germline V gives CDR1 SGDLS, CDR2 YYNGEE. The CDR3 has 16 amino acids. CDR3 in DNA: TGTGCCAGCAGCGAACGACAGATTCTATCTGGAAACACCATATATTTT. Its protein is CASSERQILSGNTIYF.

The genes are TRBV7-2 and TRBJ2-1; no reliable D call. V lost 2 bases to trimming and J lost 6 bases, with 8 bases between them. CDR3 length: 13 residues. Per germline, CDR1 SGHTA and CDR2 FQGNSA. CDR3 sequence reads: CASSLSESNEQFF. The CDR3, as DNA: TGTGCCAGCAGCTTAAGCGAAAGCAATGAGCAGTTCTTC. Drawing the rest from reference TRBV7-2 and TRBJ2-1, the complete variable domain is GAGVSQSPSNKVTEKGKDVELRCDPISGHTALYWYRQSLGQGLEFLIYFQGNSAPDKSGLPSDRFSAERTGGSVSTLTIQRTQQEDSAVYLCASSLSESNEQFFGPGTRLTVL.

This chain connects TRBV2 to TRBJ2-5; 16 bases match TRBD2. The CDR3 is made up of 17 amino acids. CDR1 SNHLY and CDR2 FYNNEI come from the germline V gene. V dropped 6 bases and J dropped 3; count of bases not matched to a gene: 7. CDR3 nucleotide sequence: TGTGCCAGCAGACCCGGGACTAGCGGGGGGGAAGAAGAGACCCAGTACTTC. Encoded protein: CASRPGTSGGEEETQYF.

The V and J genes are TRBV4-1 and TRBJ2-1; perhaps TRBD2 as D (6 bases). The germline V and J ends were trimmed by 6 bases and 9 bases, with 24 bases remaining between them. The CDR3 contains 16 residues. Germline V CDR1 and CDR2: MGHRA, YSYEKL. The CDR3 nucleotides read TGCGCCAGCAGAAAAATCGGGAGTCGGTTCTCTAGTGAGCAGTTCTTC. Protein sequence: CASRKIGSRFSSEQFF.